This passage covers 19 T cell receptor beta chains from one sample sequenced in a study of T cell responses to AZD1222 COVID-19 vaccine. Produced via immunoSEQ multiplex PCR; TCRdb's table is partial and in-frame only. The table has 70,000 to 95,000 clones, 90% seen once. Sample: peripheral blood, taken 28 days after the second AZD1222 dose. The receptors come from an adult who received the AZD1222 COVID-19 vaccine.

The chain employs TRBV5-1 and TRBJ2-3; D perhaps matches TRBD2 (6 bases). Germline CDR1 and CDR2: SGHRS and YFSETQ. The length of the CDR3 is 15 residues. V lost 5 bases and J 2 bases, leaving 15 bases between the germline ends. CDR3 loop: CASSYYRGYTDTQYF. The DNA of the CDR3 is TGCGCCAGCAGTTATTATCGGGGGTACACAGATACGCAGTATTTT.

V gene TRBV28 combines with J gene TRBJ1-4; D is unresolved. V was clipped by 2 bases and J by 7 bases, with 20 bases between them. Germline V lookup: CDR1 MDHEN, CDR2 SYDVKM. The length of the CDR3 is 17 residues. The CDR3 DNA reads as TGTGCCAGCAGTTTACAAGTTTCCGGCTCTCCGAGTGAAAAACTGTTTTTT. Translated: CASSLQVSGSPSEKLFF.

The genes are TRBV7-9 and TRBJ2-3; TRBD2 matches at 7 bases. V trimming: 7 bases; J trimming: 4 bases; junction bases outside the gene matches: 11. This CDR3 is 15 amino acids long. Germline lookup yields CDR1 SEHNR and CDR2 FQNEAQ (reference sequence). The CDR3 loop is CASTYPTGRADTQYF. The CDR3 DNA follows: TGTGCCAGCACCTACCCCACGGGGAGGGCAGATACGCAGTATTTT. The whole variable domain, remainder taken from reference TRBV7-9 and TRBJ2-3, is DTGVSQNPRHKITKRGQNVTFRCDPISEHNRLYWYRQTLGQGPEFLTYFQNEAQLEKSRLLSDRFSAERPKGSFSTLEIQRTEQGDSAMYLCASTYPTGRADTQYFGPGTRLTVL.

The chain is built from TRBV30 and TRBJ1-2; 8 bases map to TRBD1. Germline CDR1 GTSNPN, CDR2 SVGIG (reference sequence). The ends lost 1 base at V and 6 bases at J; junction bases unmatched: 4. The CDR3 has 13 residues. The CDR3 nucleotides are TGTGCCTGGAGTGGAACAGGGGGTAATGGCTACACCTTC. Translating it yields CAWSGTGGNGYTF. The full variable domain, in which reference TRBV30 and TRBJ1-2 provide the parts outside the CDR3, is SQTIHQWPATLVQPVGSPLSLECTVEGTSNPNLYWYRQAAGRGLQLLFYSVGIGQISSEVPQNLSASRPQDRQFILSSKKLLLSDSGFYLCAWSGTGGNGYTFGSGTRLTVV.

CDR3 loop: CASSPRTGGWNVNEQYF. CDR3 bases: TGTGCCAGCAGCCCAAGGACAGGGGGATGGAATGTAAACGAGCAGTACTTC. This chain connects TRBV7-2 to TRBJ2-7; 10 bases align to TRBD1. The CDR3 is 17 residues long. The germline CDR1 and CDR2 sequences are SGHTA and FQGNSA. V dropped 5 bases and J dropped 5; count of bases not matched to a gene: 15.

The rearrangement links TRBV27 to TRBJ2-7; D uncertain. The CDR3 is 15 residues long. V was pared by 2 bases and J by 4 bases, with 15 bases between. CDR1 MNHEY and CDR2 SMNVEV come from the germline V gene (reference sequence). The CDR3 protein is CASSLSGYGIYEQYF. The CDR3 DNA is TGTGCCAGCAGTTTAAGTGGCTACGGAATATACGAGCAGTACTTC.

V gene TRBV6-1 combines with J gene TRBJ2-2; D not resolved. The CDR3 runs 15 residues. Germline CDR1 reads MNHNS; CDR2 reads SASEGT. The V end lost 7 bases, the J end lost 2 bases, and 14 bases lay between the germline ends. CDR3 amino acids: CASTPQSTNTGELFF. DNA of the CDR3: TGTGCCAGCACCCCCCAAAGCACCAACACCGGGGAGCTGTTTTTT.

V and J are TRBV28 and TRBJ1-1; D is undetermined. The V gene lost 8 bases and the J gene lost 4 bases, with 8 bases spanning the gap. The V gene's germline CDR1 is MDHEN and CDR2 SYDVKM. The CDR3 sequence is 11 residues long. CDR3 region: CASAVLTEAFF. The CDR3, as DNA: TGTGCCAGCGCGGTCCTCACTGAAGCTTTCTTT.

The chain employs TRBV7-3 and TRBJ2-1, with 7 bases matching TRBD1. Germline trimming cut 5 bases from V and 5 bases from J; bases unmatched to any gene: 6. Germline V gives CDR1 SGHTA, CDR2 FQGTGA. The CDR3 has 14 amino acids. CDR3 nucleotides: TGTGCCAGCAGCAAGACAGGGTCCCACAATGAGCAGTTCTTC. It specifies CASSKTGSHNEQFF.

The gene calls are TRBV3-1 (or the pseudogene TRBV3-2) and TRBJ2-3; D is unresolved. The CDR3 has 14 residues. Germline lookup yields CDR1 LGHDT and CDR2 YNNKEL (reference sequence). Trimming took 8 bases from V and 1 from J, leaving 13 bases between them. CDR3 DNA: TGTGCCAGCCGCCTAGGTTATGGCACAGATACGCAGTATTTT. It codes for CASRLGYGTDTQYF.

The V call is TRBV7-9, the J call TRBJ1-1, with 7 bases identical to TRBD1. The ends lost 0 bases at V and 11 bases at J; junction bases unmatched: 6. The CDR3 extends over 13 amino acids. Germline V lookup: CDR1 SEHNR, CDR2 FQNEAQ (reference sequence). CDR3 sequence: CASSLADQGGAFF. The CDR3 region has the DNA TGTGCCAGCAGCTTAGCGGACCAGGGGGGCGCTTTCTTT.

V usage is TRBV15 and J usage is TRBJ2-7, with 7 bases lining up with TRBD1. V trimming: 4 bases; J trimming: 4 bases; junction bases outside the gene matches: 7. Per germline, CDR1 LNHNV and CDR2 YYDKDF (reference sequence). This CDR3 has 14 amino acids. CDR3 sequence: CATSIRNRGYEQYF. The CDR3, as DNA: TGTGCCACCAGCATACGAAACAGGGGTTACGAGCAGTACTTC.

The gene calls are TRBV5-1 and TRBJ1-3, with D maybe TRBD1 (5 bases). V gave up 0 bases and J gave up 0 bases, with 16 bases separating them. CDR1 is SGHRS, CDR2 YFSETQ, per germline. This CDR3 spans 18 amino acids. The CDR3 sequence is CASSLAPVGVDSGNTIYF. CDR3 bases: TGCGCCAGCAGCTTGGCCCCCGTGGGGGTGGACTCTGGAAACACCATATATTTT.

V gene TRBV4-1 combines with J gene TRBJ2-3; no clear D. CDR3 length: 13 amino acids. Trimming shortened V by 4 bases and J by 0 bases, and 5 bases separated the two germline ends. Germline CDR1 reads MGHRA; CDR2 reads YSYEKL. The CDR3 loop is CASSRTSTDTQYF. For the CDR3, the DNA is TGCGCCAGCAGCCGCACCAGCACAGATACGCAGTATTTT.

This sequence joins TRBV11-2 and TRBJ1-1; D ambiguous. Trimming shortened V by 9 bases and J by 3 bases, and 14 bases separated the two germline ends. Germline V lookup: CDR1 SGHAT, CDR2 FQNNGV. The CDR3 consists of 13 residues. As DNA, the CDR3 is TGTGCCAGTTTCGCGGCGTATGACACTGAAGCTTTCTTT. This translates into CASFAAYDTEAFF. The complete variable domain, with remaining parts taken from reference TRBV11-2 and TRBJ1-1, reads EAGVAQSPRYKIIEKRQSVAFWCNPISGHATLYWYQQILGQGPKLLIQFQNNGVVDDSQLPKDRFSAERLKGVDSTLKIQPAKLEDSAVYLCASFAAYDTEAFFGQGTRLTVV.

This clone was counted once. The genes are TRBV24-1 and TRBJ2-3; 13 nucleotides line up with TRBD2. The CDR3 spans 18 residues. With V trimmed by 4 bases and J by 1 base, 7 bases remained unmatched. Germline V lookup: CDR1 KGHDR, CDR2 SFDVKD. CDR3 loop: CATSDATSGGAGTDTQYF. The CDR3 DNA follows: TGTGCCACCAGTGACGCAACTAGCGGGGGGGCCGGCACAGATACGCAGTATTTT.

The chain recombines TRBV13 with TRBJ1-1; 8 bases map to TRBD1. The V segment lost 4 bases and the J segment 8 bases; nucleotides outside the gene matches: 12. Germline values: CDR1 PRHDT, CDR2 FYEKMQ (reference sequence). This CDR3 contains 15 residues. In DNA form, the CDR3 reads TGTGCCAGCAGCTCCTGGGGTGGTCAGGGGGCCGAAGCTTTCTTT. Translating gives CASSSWGGQGAEAFF.

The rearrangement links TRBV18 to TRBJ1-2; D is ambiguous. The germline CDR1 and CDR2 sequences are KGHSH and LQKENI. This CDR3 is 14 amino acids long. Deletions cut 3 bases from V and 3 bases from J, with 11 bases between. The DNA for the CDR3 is TGTGCCAGCTCACCCCAAGAGGAATACTATGGCTACACCTTC. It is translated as CASSPQEEYYGYTF.

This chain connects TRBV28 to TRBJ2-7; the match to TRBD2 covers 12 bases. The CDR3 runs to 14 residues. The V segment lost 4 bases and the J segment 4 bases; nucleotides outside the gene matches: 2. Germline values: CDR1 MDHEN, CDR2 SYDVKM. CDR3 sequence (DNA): TGTGCCAGCAGTTCTAGCGGGGGGGCGTACGAGCAGTACTTC. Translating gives CASSSSGGAYEQYF. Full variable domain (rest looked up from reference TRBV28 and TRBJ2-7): DVKVTQSSRYLVKRTGEKVFLECVQDMDHENMFWYRQDPGLGLRLIYFSYDVKMKEKGDIPEGYSVSREKKERFSLILESASTNQTSMYLCASSSSGGAYEQYFGPGTRLTVT.